The TCR beta chain under discussion was sequenced for a study of blood T cells in healthy people across ages (dated by TCRdb to between 2015 and 2017). With respect to the entire study: In model experiments, template switching captured roughly one uniquely barcoded TCR beta cDNA molecule for every two T cells. Age-related changes in TCR beta repertoire diversity were measured in the study by deep sequencing normalized with unique cDNA molecular identifiers. The donors were split into four age groups: young (average 16 years), middle-aged (roughly 42), aged (approximately 60) and long-lived (about 74). Donors of different ages were randomly distributed across sequencing lanes to avoid experimental bias. Using the same blood draw, the study looked at two additional independent replicas of 1 million unique cDNA reads for two donors, one aged 18 to 29 and the other aged 80 or older.

Here V drops 6 bases and J drops 3 bases, and the junction holds 8 bases not matched to any gene. Reading from cysteine to phenylalanine, the CDR3 counts 16 amino acids. CDR3 DNA is the only sequence kept; it has 48 bases, read in frame from the first base. CDR1 and CDR2 are drawn from the germline V gene: MNHEY, SVGAGI. With respect to this clonotype: What antigen it recognizes has not been identified. No qualities accompany the bases; no much larger clone lies one base away.

Library creation used 5' RACE. A second about 7 to 12 cycle PCR used a sample-barcoded 5' primer and a J-beta primer mix. Each TCR beta cDNA molecule received a unique molecular identifier from a template-switch 5' adaptor carrying 12 random nucleotides. Each sample yielded at least 3 million CDR3-containing paired-end reads. First-strand cDNA was synthesized from all RNA with the Mint cDNA synthesis kit, primed by a TRBC-specific oligonucleotide. All cDNA was treated with uracil-DNA glycosylase and then went through a first 18-cycle PCR with the universal primers M1SS and BC2_uni_R. The original pipeline was this. Each sample was normalized by randomly selecting 1 million high-quality reads, each carrying a distinct molecular identifier. Reads with shared molecular identifiers were discarded instead of being binned into consensus sequences. MiTCR, run with a Q25 quality threshold and the strictest error-elimination algorithm, handled CDR3 identification, clonotype clustering and error correction. A nonparametric unseen species model using Euler transformation provided a lower-bound estimate of total TCR beta diversity. TCRdb reanalyzed the raw reads on its own, using fastp at Q25 for trimming and MiXCR for clone calling, and kept in-frame beta chains. Rows are unified per CDR3 protein, each entry keeping the most common DNA and genes. V and J calls and clone size were set by TCRdb, not the authors. The sample records some 1.8 million distinct CDR3 sequences, more than 35% of which are singletons. The leading ten clones occupy roughly 24% of the sample.

Overall study results and their limits: Estimates of total diversity from one million sequenced T cells were regarded as lower bounds and underestimates. Observed TCR beta diversity per million T cells fell roughly linearly with age, and a significant reduction was already apparent by age around 40. The long-lived group showed more naive CD4+ T cells, fewer expanded clones and increased TCR diversity than the aged group, suggesting age selection. Since profiling was done on bulk unsorted PBMCs, naive and antigen-experienced compartments could not be conclusively compared. The percentage of naive T cells measured by flow cytometry correlated strongly with observed TCR beta diversity. Donor CMV infection status was unknown, potentially confounding age-related changes in expanded clonotypes.

Donors were 30 to 45 systemically healthy Caucasian individuals from Russia aged about 6 to 100 years. Each donor gave 8 to 10 milliliters of peripheral blood, drawn into EDTA-treated Vacutainer tubes. Ficoll-Paque density-gradient centrifugation was used to isolate PBMCs, with at least 7 million per sample. Total RNA was extracted from PBMCs with Trizol reagent, with at least 5.5 micrograms obtained per sample. For every donor, an aliquot of PBMCs went through flow cytometry to measure the percentages of naive CD45RAhigh/CD27high T cells. This TCR was recovered from a human donor in good health. The sequencing input was blood. The V gene is TRBV6-5 and the J gene is TRBJ1-5, and TRBD1 aligns with 10 junction nucleotides. The CDR3 region has the sequence CASRSRTGGYNQPQHF. The nucleotide sequence is TGTGCCAGCAGATCCAGGACAGGGGGGTACAATCAGCCCCAGCATTTT.